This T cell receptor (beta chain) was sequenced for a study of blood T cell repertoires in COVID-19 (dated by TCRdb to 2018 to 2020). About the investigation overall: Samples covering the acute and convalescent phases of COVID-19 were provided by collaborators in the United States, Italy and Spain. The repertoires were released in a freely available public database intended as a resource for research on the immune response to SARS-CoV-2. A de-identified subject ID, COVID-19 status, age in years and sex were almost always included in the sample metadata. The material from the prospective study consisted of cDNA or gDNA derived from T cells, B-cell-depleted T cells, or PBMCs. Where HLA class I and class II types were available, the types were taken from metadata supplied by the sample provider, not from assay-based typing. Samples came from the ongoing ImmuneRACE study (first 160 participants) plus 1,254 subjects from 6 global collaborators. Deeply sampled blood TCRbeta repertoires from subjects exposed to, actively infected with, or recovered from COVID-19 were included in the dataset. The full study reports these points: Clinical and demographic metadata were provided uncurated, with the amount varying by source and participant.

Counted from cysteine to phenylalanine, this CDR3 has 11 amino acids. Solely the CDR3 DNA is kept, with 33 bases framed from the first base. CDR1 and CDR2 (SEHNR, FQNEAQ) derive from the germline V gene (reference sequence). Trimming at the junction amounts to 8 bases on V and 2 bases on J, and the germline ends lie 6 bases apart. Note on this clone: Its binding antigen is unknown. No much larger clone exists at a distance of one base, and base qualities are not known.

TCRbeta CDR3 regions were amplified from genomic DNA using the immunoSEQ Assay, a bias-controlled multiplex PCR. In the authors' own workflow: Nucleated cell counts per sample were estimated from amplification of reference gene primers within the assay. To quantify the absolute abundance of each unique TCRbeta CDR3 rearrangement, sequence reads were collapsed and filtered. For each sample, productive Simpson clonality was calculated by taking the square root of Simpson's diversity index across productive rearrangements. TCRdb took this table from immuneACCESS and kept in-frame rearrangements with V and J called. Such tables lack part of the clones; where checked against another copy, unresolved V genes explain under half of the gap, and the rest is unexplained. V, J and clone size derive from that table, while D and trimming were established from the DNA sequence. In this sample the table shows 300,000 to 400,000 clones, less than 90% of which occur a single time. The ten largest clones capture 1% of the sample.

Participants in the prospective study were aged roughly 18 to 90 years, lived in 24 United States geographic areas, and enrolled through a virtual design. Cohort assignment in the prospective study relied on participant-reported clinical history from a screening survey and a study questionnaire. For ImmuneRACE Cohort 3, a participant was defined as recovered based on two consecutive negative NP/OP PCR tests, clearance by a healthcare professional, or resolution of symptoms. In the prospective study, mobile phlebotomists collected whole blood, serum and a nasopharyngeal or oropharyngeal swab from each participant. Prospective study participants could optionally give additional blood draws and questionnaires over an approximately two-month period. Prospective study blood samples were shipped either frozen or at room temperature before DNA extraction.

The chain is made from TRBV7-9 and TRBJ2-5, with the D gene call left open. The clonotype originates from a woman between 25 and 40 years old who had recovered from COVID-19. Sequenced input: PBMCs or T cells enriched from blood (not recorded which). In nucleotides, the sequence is TGTGCCAGCTCCTTTCAAGAGACCCAGTACTTC. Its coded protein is CASSFQETQYF. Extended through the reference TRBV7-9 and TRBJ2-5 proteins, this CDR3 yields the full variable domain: DTGVSQNPRHKITKRGQNVTFRCDPISEHNRLYWYRQTLGQGPEFLTYFQNEAQLEKSRLLSDRFSAERPKGSFSTLEIQRTEQGDSAMYLCASSFQETQYFGPGTRLLVL.